This T cell receptor (beta chain) was observed in a study of T cell changes during pregnancy in multiple sclerosis (dated by TCRdb to about 2019). Study-wide context: The study examined how the T cell repertoire changed over the course of pregnancy in women with multiple sclerosis.

Libraries were constructed by the immunoSEQ multiplex PCR assay. The immuneACCESS repertoire file appears here via TCRdb, limited to in-frame rearrangements. These files lack a portion of the clones; in checked studies, under half of the deficit traces to unresolved V genes, and the cause of the others is not known. The sample table lists about 49,000 clones, approximately 94% of them with a count of one. Roughly 5% of the sample rests with the top ten. On this clone itself: Its antigen is not yet known. Per-base qualities were not stored, and no clone one base away is much larger.

Including cysteine and phenylalanine, the CDR3 has 13 amino acids. The entry retains the CDR3 DNA only, 39 bases that are in frame from base 1. CDR1 and CDR2 are drawn from the germline V gene: SGHDT, YYEEEE. V and J are truncated by 0 bases and 7 bases respectively, leaving an intervening sequence of 11 bases. The sequence links TRBV5-6 to TRBJ2-7; TRBD2 is perhaps the D gene, given 5 matching bases. Sequenced here: CD8+ T cells from peripheral blood mononuclear cells, sampled before pregnancy. The sequence was obtained from a female donor with multiple sclerosis, enrolled in a pregnancy study. The sequenced DNA: TGTGCCAGCAGCTTGGGACTTACGGGGGAGCAGTACTTC. It translates to CASSLGLTGEQYF.